This T cell receptor (beta chain) was observed in a study of cytomegalovirus exposure and HLA in healthy donors. Method: immunoSEQ multiplex PCR; TCRdb's copy keeps in-frame clones and lacks some. The table records roughly 200,000 clones, around nine tenths of them present only once. This clone was seen only once. Its antigen is not identified. Study-wide results and limits: Specificity for CMV antigens was confirmed in vitro for three of the CMV-associated chains. Investigators reported approximately 170 TCR beta chains as tied to cytomegalovirus.

The specimen was PBMCs. The sequence was obtained from a young man in good health and CMV-seropositive.

In DNA form, the CDR3 reads TGCGCCAGCAGCCAAGATCGGAGCGGGGCAATCTATGGCTACACCTTC. It encodes CASSQDRSGAIYGYTF. The gene calls are TRBV4-3 and TRBJ1-2, with D possibly TRBD1 on 5 matching bases. The CDR3 runs to 16 residues. V was shortened by 0 bases and J by 4 bases, with 15 bases between the two germline ends. Germline V gene sequence: CDR1 LGHNA, CDR2 YSLEER.